Listed here are 30 T cell receptor beta chains from one sample, sequenced in a study of T-cell memory formation after mild COVID-19. Using its own MiXCR run on the 5' RACE reads, TCRdb lists one record per CDR3 protein. The top ten hold roughly 11% of the sample, which has under 250,000 distinct CDR3 sequences, around 25% seen once. The sequenced sample consisted of PBMCs or a T cell subset sorted from them (not recorded which). The receptors were sampled from an adult woman who had mild COVID-19 (a few samples of this study predate the infection). Cell type and time point are not known.

This clonotype has a handful of counts. This chain links TRBV9 with TRBJ2-3; the match to TRBD2 covers 10 bases. V dropped 0 bases and J dropped 5; count of bases not matched to a gene: 6. The CDR3 consists of 16 residues. Germline-derived CDR1 and CDR2 are SGDLS and YYNGEE. The CDR3 is CASSVASGGGRDTQYF. The CDR3 nucleotides are TGTGCCAGCAGCGTAGCAAGCGGGGGGGGTAGAGATACGCAGTATTTT.

This chain links TRBV12-5 with TRBJ2-7; D gene unclear. CDR1 and CDR2 (germline): LGHNT, FRNRAP. The CDR3 loop spans 9 amino acids. Trimming removed 11 bases at V and 6 bases at J, with 8 bases between. CDR3 protein: CAECFEQYF. In DNA form, the CDR3 reads TGTGCTGAGTGCTTCGAGCAGTACTTC.

The chain couples TRBV7-9 to TRBJ2-5; D uncertain. The CDR3 spans 15 residues. Between the trimmed V and J ends, which lost 3 bases and 5 bases, there was a span of 16 bases. CDR1 and CDR2 from the germline V gene are SEHNR and FQNEAQ (reference sequence). CDR3 sequence reads: CASSLGLKGGETQYF. DNA of the CDR3: TGTGCCAGCAGCTTGGGCCTTAAGGGTGGGGAGACCCAGTACTTC. Supplemented by reference TRBV7-9 and TRBJ2-5, the full variable domain reads DTGVSQNPRHKITKRGQNVTFRCDPISEHNRLYWYRQTLGQGPEFLTYFQNEAQLEKSRLLSDRFSAERPKGSFSTLEIQRTEQGDSAMYLCASSLGLKGGETQYFGPGTRLLVL.

This chain links TRBV3-1 with TRBJ2-2; 7 bases align to TRBD1. CDR3 size: 15 residues. J lost 5 bases, V lost 3 bases, and 6 bases had no gene match. Germline CDR1 reads LGHDT; CDR2 reads YNNKEL (reference sequence). The CDR3 DNA is TGTGCCAGCAGCCAGAGAACAGGGGAAACCGGGGAGCTGTTTTTT. As protein: CASSQRTGETGELFF.

The chain joins TRBV5-1 to TRBJ2-5, with D possibly matching TRBD1 (5 bases). Germline V lookup: CDR1 SGHRS, CDR2 YFSETQ. Trimming cost V 0 bases and J 0 bases, with 6 bases left between them. The CDR3 is made up of 14 amino acids. CDR3 loop: CASSLAGNQETQYF. The DNA for the CDR3 is TGCGCCAGCAGCTTGGCAGGGAACCAAGAGACCCAGTACTTC.

The rearrangement uses TRBV9 and TRBJ2-1, with 9 nucleotides matching TRBD2. The CDR3 spans 15 residues. With V trimmed by 2 bases and J by 5 bases, 5 bases remained unmatched. Germline loops: CDR1 SGDLS, CDR2 YYNGEE. CDR3: CASSVGGGAHNEQFF. CDR3 bases: TGTGCCAGCAGCGTCGGCGGGGGGGCCCACAATGAGCAGTTCTTC.

This sequence joins TRBV6-5 and TRBJ1-2, with TRBD1 identical over 9 bases. After removal of 5 bases from V and 4 bases from J, the junction contained 14 bases not matched to a gene. CDR3 length: 17 residues. Germline V gene lookup returns CDR1 MNHEY and CDR2 SVGAGI. Here the CDR3 reads CASSTTGGEGRGYGYTF. In DNA, the CDR3 is TGTGCCAGCAGTACCACAGGGGGCGAGGGTCGGGGCTATGGCTACACCTTC.

This clonotype came up a few times. The V gene is TRBV4-1, the J gene TRBJ1-2; a possible D gene is TRBD1 (6 bases). With 0 bases removed from V and 6 bases from J, the gap between germline ends came to 17 bases. Germline CDR1 and CDR2: MGHRA and YSYEKL. The CDR3 totals 16 residues. CDR3: CASSQDPYRVADGYTF. In nucleotides, the CDR3 is TGCGCCAGCAGCCAAGATCCCTACAGGGTGGCGGATGGCTACACCTTC.

The rearrangement joins TRBV7-8 to TRBJ1-6, with 8 nucleotides matching TRBD1. Per germline, CDR1 SGHVS and CDR2 FQNEAQ. The CDR3 sequence is 15 residues long. The V gene end was trimmed by 3 bases and the J gene end by 6 bases; junction bases not matched to a gene: 4. The CDR3 nucleotides are TGTGCCAGCAGCTTCGGACAGGGATCTAATTCACCCCTCCACTTT. This codes for CASSFGQGSNSPLHF.

V gene TRBV24-1 combines with J gene TRBJ2-4; D might be TRBD2 (5 bases). The germline V and J ends were trimmed by 10 bases and 1 base, with 10 bases remaining between them. This CDR3 comprises 13 residues. Germline CDR1 and CDR2: KGHDR and SFDVKD. This CDR3 is CATAGSAKNIQYF. The CDR3 nucleotides are TGTGCCACGGCGGGCAGTGCCAAAAACATTCAGTACTTC.

The chain employs TRBV6-2 or TRBV6-3 and TRBJ2-1; D perhaps matches TRBD1 (7 bases). The CDR3 consists of 11 residues. The germline V gene encodes CDR1 MNHEY and CDR2 SVGEGT. V dropped 9 bases and J dropped 15 bases, with 18 bases sitting between them. The CDR3 loop is CASTQGGLGFF. The CDR3, as DNA: TGTGCCAGTACGCAGGGGGGCCTGGGGTTCTTC.

The table lists this clonotype with a few counts. This CDR3 reads CASSPPGGAHGEQYF. CDR3 bases: TGTGCCAGCTCACCACCGGGGGGGGCGCACGGCGAGCAGTACTTC. V gene TRBV18 combines with J gene TRBJ2-7, with TRBD2 as a possible D gene (7 bases). Germline V gene lookup returns CDR1 KGHSH and CDR2 LQKENI. V was clipped by 0 bases and J by 6 bases, with 15 bases between them. The CDR3 is 15 residues long.

This chain joins TRBV28 and TRBJ2-1; D remains unclear. There are 11 residues in the CDR3. The ends were cut back, 6 bases at V and 4 bases at J, with 4 bases in the middle. The germline CDR1 and CDR2 sequences are MDHEN and SYDVKM. This CDR3 reads CASRYYNEQFF. Here the CDR3 DNA reads TGTGCCAGCAGGTATTACAATGAGCAGTTCTTC.

This chain links TRBV20-1 with TRBJ1-2; 7 nucleotides align to TRBD1. This CDR3 spans 19 amino acids. V was pared by 2 bases and J by 5 bases, with 23 bases of the junction left unmatched. The germline gives CDR1 DFQATT, CDR2 SNEGSKA (reference sequence). The CDR3 sequence: CSARSRDRFRGGRRYGYTF. As DNA, the CDR3 is TGCAGTGCTAGATCCAGGGACAGATTCCGAGGGGGTCGACGGTATGGCTACACCTTC.

The rearrangement joins TRBV7-2 to TRBJ1-2, with a tentative D call TRBD1 (6 bases). Germline lookup yields CDR1 SGHTA and CDR2 FQGNSA. Trimming removed 5 bases from V and 3 bases from J, with 13 bases in between. The CDR3 runs 14 residues. CDR3 loop: CASSMYGGDYGYTF. In DNA form, the CDR3 reads TGTGCCAGCAGCATGTATGGGGGCGACTATGGCTACACCTTC.

This clonotype appeared a few times. The chain employs TRBV24-1 and TRBJ2-3, with 7 bases lining up with TRBD1. V was clipped by 1 base and J by 7 bases; unmatched bases: 4. The CDR3 has 14 residues. Per the germline V gene, CDR1 is KGHDR and CDR2 is SFDVKD. This CDR3 reads CATSDFGQEHTQYF. CDR3 DNA sequence: TGTGCCACCAGTGATTTTGGACAGGAGCATACGCAGTATTTT.

This clonotype has just a few counts. J is TRBJ1-5 and V is TRBV15; the D is unclear. The CDR3 has 13 amino acids. From germline, CDR1 is LNHNV and CDR2 YYDKDF (reference sequence). V was pared by 0 bases and J by 7 bases, with 7 bases between. The CDR3 nucleotides read TGTGCCACCAGCAGAGAGTTCGGACAGCCCCAGCATTTT. Translated, it gives CATSREFGQPQHF.

This chain links TRBV6-5 with TRBJ2-3; D may be TRBD2 (6 bases). Looked up from germline, CDR1 is MNHEY and CDR2 is SVGAGI. This CDR3 spans 16 amino acids. Trimming removed 10 bases at V and 4 bases at J, with 24 bases between. CDR3 loop: CATLPRTGRRADTQYF. CDR3 sequence (DNA): TGTGCCACCCTGCCTCGGACGGGGAGGAGGGCAGATACGCAGTATTTT.

The chain combines TRBV6-6 with TRBJ1-2; D unresolved. CDR1 MNHNY and CDR2 SVGAGI come from the germline V gene (reference sequence). V was cut by 2 bases and J by 7 bases, with 11 bases left in between. The CDR3 is 13 amino acids. This CDR3 reads CASSYGVGSGYTF. The DNA for the CDR3 is TGTGCCAGCAGTTACGGAGTCGGCAGTGGCTACACCTTC.

The CDR3 sequence is CASSGSDEQFF. CDR3 bases: TGTGCCAGCAGCGGGAGCGATGAGCAGTTCTTC. The genes are TRBV9 and TRBJ2-1; unclear D gene. With 3 bases removed from V and 8 bases from J, the gap between germline ends came to 6 bases. This CDR3 is 11 amino acids long. CDR1 is SGDLS and CDR2 is YYNGEE in the germline V gene.

The genes are TRBV12-3 or TRBV12-4 and TRBJ2-7, with D perhaps given as TRBD1 or TRBD2 (5 bases each). The CDR3 covers 16 residues. The V gene lost 5 bases and the J gene lost 2 bases, with 19 bases spanning the gap. The DNA for the CDR3 is TGTGCCAGCAGTGTCAGTGAGGGGCGATCCGCCTACGAGCAGTACTTC. Translation: CASSVSEGRSAYEQYF.

The chain joins TRBV5-1 to TRBJ2-3; D is unresolved. V dropped 2 bases and J dropped 4 bases, with 8 bases sitting between them. This CDR3 has 13 amino acids. Germline CDR1 is SGHRS and CDR2 is YFSETQ. The CDR3 DNA sequence: TGCGCCAGCAGCTTTCCCTACCCAGATACGCAGTATTTT. This gives the protein CASSFPYPDTQYF.

The rearrangement uses TRBV11-3 and TRBJ2-5; 7 positions agree with TRBD1. The CDR3 spans 14 residues. Germline V gene data show CDR1 as SGHNT and CDR2 as YENEEA. The ends lost 4 bases at V and 5 bases at J; junction bases unmatched: 7. The CDR3 is CASSSRGSRETQYF. CDR3 DNA: TGTGCCAGCAGCTCCAGGGGGTCTAGGGAGACCCAGTACTTC.

The V call is TRBV20-1, the J call TRBJ2-1; 8 bases match TRBD2. This CDR3 is built from 16 residues. The V gene end was trimmed by 5 bases and the J gene end by 1 base; junction bases not matched to a gene: 10. Germline lookup yields CDR1 DFQATT and CDR2 SNEGSKA (reference sequence). The CDR3 is CSALTLAGRSYNEQFF. The CDR3 DNA reads as TGCAGTGCTCTTACCCTAGCGGGTCGGTCCTACAATGAGCAGTTCTTC.

V gene TRBV10-3 combines with J gene TRBJ2-6; D might be TRBD1 (5 bases). The CDR3 has 17 amino acids. V was pared by 6 bases and J by 0 bases, with 15 bases between. Germline assignment: CDR1 ENHRY and CDR2 SYGVKD. CDR3 region: CAISPGGAGSGANVLTF. The CDR3, as DNA: TGTGCCATCAGCCCAGGTGGGGCAGGCTCTGGGGCCAACGTCCTGACTTTC.

The rearrangement uses TRBV9 and TRBJ2-1; D uncertain. Germline lookup yields CDR1 SGDLS and CDR2 YYNGEE. The V and J ends lost 0 bases and 4 bases respectively, with 5 bases between them. This CDR3 is 13 amino acids long. The CDR3 loop reads CASSVGSYNEQFF. The DNA for the CDR3 is TGTGCCAGCAGCGTAGGCAGTTACAATGAGCAGTTCTTC.

The count of this clonotype is one. The gene calls are TRBV12-3 or TRBV12-4 and TRBJ2-7; either TRBD1 or TRBD2 may fit D (5 bases each). This CDR3 contains 15 residues. V was pared by 0 bases and J by 2 bases, with 11 bases between. In DNA, the CDR3 is TGTGCCAGCAGTTTAGCGCGTCGGGGACCCTACGAGCAGTACTTC. This gives the protein CASSLARRGPYEQYF.

CDR3 bases: TGTGCCAGCAGTGGTCCTAGTCGGGCCGGCTACACCTTC. Amino acid sequence: CASSGPSRAGYTF. This chain joins TRBV2 and TRBJ1-2; no clear D gene. The germline V and J ends were trimmed by 4 bases and 8 bases, with 14 bases remaining between them. Germline V gene lookup returns CDR1 SNHLY and CDR2 FYNNEI. This CDR3 spans 13 amino acids.

This clonotype was observed a handful of times. The chain recombines TRBV5-1 with TRBJ2-1; perhaps TRBD1 as D (5 bases). The CDR3 loop spans 17 amino acids. Trimming shortened V by 0 bases and J by 0 bases, and 13 bases separated the two germline ends. Germline V CDR1 and CDR2: SGHRS, YFSETQ. This CDR3 reads CASSLGGRARSYNEQFF. The DNA for the CDR3 is TGCGCCAGCAGCTTGGGGGGCAGGGCTCGCTCCTACAATGAGCAGTTCTTC.

The V gene is TRBV2, the J gene TRBJ2-2; D not certain. Germline CDR1 is SNHLY and CDR2 is FYNNEI. The CDR3 is 13 amino acids. V lost 2 bases to trimming and J lost 7 bases, with 8 bases between them. CDR3 DNA: TGTGCCAGCAGTGAACTGGGCGGCGGGGAGCTGTTTTTT. As protein: CASSELGGGELFF. Drawing the rest from reference TRBV2 and TRBJ2-2, the complete variable domain is EPEVTQTPSHQVTQMGQEVILRCVPISNHLYFYWYRQILGQKVEFLVSFYNNEISEKSEIFDDQFSVERPDGSNFTLKIRSTKLEDSAMYFCASSELGGGELFFGEGSRLTVL.